The clone carrying this T cell receptor beta chain was counted at least ten times. This sample was taken from a study of metastatic and nonmetastatic thyroid tumors. Using MiXCR, TCRdb reanalyzed the PCR reads. The sample lists about 14,000 clones; around a third were seen once. Ahead of thyroid surgery, no patient had received treatment of any kind. The CDR3 length is 12 residues. CDR1 is DFQATT and CDR2 is SNEGSKA in the germline V gene (reference sequence). V dropped 5 bases and J dropped 3 bases, with 9 bases sitting between them. This receptor was identified in a female donor with papillary thyroid cancer or a benign thyroid nodule (not recorded which). Some clones in this sample may be carry-over from other donors' samples. Sequenced material: tumor tissue. The chain has TRBV20-1 and TRBJ2-3; no reliable D call. The CDR3 sequence is CSALPHTDTQYF. The CDR3 DNA reads as TGCAGTGCTCTCCCCCATACAGATACGCAGTATTTT.